This is a list of T cell receptor beta chains from one sample in a study of OX40 agonist ivuxolimab in advanced cancers. Using immunoSEQ multiplex PCR, the repertoire was profiled, and TCRdb retains in-frame clones only, with some absent. Counted here are 62,000 or so clones, approximately 89% occurring once; the ten biggest clones make up around 2.1%. The starting material was CD4+ or CD8+ T cells sorted from blood, obtained in a trial of the OX40 agonist ivuxolimab. The source is an adult with an advanced solid tumor such as melanoma, head and neck, liver or kidney cancer. Each CDR3 is given with its conserved first and last residue. A D gene is named only where the DNA matches it firmly. Rows give clone size only sometimes, using once, few, many, or a class for an expanded clone.

TRBV27	TRBJ2-7	NA	NA	TGTGCCAGCATAGTGTGGAGGGGGCAATCAGCCTACGAGCAGTACTTC	CASIVWRGQSAYEQYF
TRBV27	TRBJ1-1	NA	NA	TGTGCCAGCAGTTTAGTGGGGGGCATGAACACTGAAGCTTTCTTT	CASSLVGGMNTEAFF
TRBV29-1	TRBJ2-1	NA	TRBD2	TGCAGCGTTGGAGCCGTCGGACTAGCGGGAGTCAATGAGCAGTTCTTC	CSVGAVGLAGVNEQFF
TRBV18	TRBJ1-5	NA	NA	TGTGCCGGCTCACAGGACGCCGGCAATCAGCCCCAGCATTTT	CAGSQDAGNQPQHF
TRBV5-4	TRBJ2-1	NA	NA	TGTGCCAGCAGCTTGGAGGGGTCCTACAATGAGCAGTTCTTC	CASSLEGSYNEQFF
TRBV2	TRBJ2-1	once	TRBD2	TGTGCCAGCAGTCGGACTAGTCCTTCCTACAATGAGCAGTTCTTC	CASSRTSPSYNEQFF
TRBV6-6	TRBJ2-2	NA	NA	TGTGCCAGCAGGGAGGGCGGGGAGCTGTTTTTT	CASREGGELFF
TRBV5-1	TRBJ1-3	NA	NA	TGCGCCAGCAGCTTGGGGCCAGGAGGAAACACCATATATTTT	CASSLGPGGNTIYF
TRBV27	TRBJ1-6	NA	NA	TGTGCCAGCAGTTTCTCTAAGGATTCACCCCTCCACTTT	CASSFSKDSPLHF
TRBV10-3	TRBJ2-3	NA	NA	TGTGCCATCAGTGAAACCCCGACGGATACGCAGTATTTT	CAISETPTDTQYF
TRBV18	TRBJ2-5	NA	TRBD2	TGTGCCAGCTCACCCGGGGGGGGTCGAGAGACCCAGTACTTC	CASSPGGGRETQYF
TRBV28	TRBJ2-3	NA	NA	TGTGCCAGCAGTTTGAGGCAGGGCGCAGATACGCAGTATTTT	CASSLRQGADTQYF
TRBV5-4	TRBJ2-1	once	NA	TGTGCCAGCAGCTCTCCTACCGGATCGAATGAGCAGTTCTTC	CASSSPTGSNEQFF
TRBV5-1	TRBJ1-2	few	TRBD1	TGCGCCAGCAGCTTCGACAGGGCAAGCTATGGCTACACCTTC	CASSFDRASYGYTF
TRBV5-1	TRBJ2-7	NA	TRBD2	TGCGCCAGCAGCGGGACAGTAACTAGCGGGGGGGTTTACGAGCAGTACTTC	CASSGTVTSGGVYEQYF
TRBV20-1	TRBJ2-1	NA	NA	TGCAGTGCTAGATTCAATGAGCAGTTCTTC	CSARFNEQFF
TRBV12-5	TRBJ2-3	NA	NA	TGTGCTAGTGGTTTGCTTATGGGGGATACGCAGTATTTT	CASGLLMGDTQYF
TRBV30	TRBJ1-2	NA	NA	TGTGCCCGAGGGGCCGCTTCCCGGACCTTC	CARGAASRTF
TRBV28	TRBJ2-7	NA	NA	TGTGCCAGCAGTATAACGCGCGAGCAGTACTTC	CASSITREQYF
TRBV21-1	TRBJ2-1	once	NA	TGTGCCAGCAGCAAGAAAGGGCAGATCTCCTACAATGAGCAGTTCTTC	CASSKKGQISYNEQFF
TRBV7-6	TRBJ2-7	NA	NA	TGTGCCAGCAGCTTAGTCTATGCCTACGAGCAGTACTTC	CASSLVYAYEQYF
TRBV7-2	TRBJ1-2	NA	TRBD1	TGTGCCAGCAGCTGGGCAGGGGGCAAGGGCTACACCTTC	CASSWAGGKGYTF